This T cell receptor (beta chain) was profiled in a study of blood T cell repertoires in COVID-19. Overall study context: Samples taken during acute and convalescent COVID-19 were collected in the United States, Italy and Spain. In each case, the material was cDNA or gDNA derived from T cells, B-cell-depleted T cells, or PBMCs.

The CDR3 covers 14 residues. V was pared by 7 bases and J by 6 bases, with 13 bases between. Germline assignment: CDR1 LNHDA and CDR2 SQIVND (reference sequence). Source study methods: Counts of nucleated cells, estimated from reference gene primer amplification, were obtained. Generated by immunoSEQ multiplex PCR, the TCRdb table keeps only in-frame clones and is missing some. The V and J calls and clone size were taken over from that table, and D and trimming were inferred from the DNA. In the table there are 370,000 or so clones, roughly 80% of which are singletons. This clone was recorded a few times.

The sequenced sample was peripheral blood. This TCR came from a human donor with acute or convalescent COVID-19. The donor label of this sample is uncertain. The chain links TRBV19 to TRBJ1-6; D uncertain. CDR3 amino acids: CASTIGLTNSPLHF. DNA of the CDR3: TGTGCCAGTACGATCGGACTTACTAATTCACCCCTCCACTTT.